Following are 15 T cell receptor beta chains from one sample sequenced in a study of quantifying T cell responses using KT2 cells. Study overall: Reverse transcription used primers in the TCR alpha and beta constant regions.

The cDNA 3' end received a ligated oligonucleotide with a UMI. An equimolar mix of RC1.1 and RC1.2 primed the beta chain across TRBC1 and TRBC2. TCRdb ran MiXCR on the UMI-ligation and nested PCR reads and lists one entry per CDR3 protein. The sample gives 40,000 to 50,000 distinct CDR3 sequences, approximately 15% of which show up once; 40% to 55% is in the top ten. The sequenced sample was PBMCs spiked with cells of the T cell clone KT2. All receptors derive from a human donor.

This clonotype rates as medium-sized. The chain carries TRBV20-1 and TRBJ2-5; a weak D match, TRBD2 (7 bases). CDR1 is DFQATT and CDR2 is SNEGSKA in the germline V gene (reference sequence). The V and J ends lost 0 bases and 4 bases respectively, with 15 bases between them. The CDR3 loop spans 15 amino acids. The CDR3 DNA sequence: TGCAGTGCTAGAGATGTTGGGGGGGCACTAGAGACCCAGTACTTC. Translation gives CSARDVGGALETQYF.

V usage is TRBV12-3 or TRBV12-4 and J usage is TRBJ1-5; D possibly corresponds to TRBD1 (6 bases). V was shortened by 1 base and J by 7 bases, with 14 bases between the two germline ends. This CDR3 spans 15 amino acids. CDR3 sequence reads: CASSLDRETWQPQHF. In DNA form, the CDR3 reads TGTGCCAGCAGTTTAGACAGGGAGACATGGCAGCCCCAGCATTTT.

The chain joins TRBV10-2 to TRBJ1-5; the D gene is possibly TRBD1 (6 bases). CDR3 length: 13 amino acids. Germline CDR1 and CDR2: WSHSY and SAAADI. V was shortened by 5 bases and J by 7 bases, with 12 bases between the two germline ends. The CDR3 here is CASSLQGGQPQHF. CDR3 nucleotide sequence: TGCGCCAGCAGTCTACAGGGTGGGCAGCCCCAGCATTTT.

The CDR3 loop is CASSSATSTDTQYF. The DNA of the CDR3 is TGTGCCAGCAGTTCGGCTACGAGCACAGATACGCAGTATTTT. The V and J genes are TRBV6-5 and TRBJ2-3, with D uncertain. Per germline, CDR1 MNHEY and CDR2 SVGAGI. This CDR3 comprises 14 residues. The V end was cut by 4 bases, the J end by 0 bases, with 8 bases between.

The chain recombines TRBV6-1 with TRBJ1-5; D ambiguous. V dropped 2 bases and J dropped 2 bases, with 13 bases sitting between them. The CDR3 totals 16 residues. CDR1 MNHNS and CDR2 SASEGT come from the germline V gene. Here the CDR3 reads CASSENGSDGNQPQHF. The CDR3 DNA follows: TGTGCCAGCAGTGAAAACGGAAGTGATGGCAATCAGCCCCAGCATTTT.

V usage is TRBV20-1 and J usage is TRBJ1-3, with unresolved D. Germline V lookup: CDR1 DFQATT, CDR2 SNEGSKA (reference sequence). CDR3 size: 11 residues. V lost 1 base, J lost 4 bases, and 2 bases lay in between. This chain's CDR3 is CSARVGNTIYF. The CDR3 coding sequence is TGCAGTGCTAGAGTCGGAAACACCATATATTTT.

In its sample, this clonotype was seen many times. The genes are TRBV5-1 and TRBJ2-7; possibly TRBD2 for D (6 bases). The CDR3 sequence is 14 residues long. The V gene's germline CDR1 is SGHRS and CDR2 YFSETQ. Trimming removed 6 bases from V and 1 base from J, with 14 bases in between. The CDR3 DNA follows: TGCGCCAGCAAGGCGGGAACGGGTTCCTACGAGCAGTACTTC. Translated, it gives CASKAGTGSYEQYF.

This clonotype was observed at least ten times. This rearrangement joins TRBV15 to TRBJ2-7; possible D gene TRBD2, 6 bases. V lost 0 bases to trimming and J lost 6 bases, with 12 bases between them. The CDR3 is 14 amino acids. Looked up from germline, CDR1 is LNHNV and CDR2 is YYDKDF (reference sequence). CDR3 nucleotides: TGTGCCACCAGCAGAGATCGGGAGACCTCCGAGCAGTACTTC. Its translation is CATSRDRETSEQYF.

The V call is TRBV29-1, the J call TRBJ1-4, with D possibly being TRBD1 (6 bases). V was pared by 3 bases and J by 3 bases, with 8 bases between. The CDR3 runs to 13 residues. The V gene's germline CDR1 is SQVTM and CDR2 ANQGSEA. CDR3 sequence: CSVDEGANEKLFF. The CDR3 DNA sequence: TGCAGCGTTGATGAGGGGGCTAATGAAAAACTGTTTTTT.

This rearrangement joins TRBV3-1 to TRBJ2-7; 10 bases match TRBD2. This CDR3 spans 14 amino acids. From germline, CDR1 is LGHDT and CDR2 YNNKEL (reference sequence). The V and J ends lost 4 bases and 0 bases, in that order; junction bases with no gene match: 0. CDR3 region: CASSRTSGSYEQYF. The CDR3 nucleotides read TGTGCCAGCAGCCGGACTAGCGGCTCCTACGAGCAGTACTTC.

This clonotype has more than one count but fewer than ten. The CDR3 DNA reads TGTGCCAGCAGTCGACAGGGACTTTACACAGATACGCAGTATTTT. It specifies CASSRQGLYTDTQYF. The V and J genes are TRBV5-8 and TRBJ2-3, with D possibly matching TRBD1 (7 bases). The CDR3 runs 15 residues. V shed 5 bases and J shed 2 bases, with 15 bases lying between them. CDR1 is SGHTS and CDR2 is YDEGEE in the germline V gene.

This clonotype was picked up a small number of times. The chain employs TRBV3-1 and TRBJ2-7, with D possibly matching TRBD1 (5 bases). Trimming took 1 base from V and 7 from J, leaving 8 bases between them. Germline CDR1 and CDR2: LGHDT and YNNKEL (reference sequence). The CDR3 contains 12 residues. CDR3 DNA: TGTGCCAGCAGCCAAGCAAGGGGTGAGCAGTACTTC. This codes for CASSQARGEQYF.

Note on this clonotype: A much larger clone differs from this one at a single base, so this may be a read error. The CDR3 loop is CASSLQGAAYDQYF. CDR3 bases: TGTGCCAGCAGCTTACAGGGGGCGGCGTACGATCAGTACTTC. V gene TRBV7-6 combines with J gene TRBJ2-7; 8 positions match TRBD1. There are 14 residues in the CDR3. Per germline, CDR1 SGHVS and CDR2 FNYEAQ.

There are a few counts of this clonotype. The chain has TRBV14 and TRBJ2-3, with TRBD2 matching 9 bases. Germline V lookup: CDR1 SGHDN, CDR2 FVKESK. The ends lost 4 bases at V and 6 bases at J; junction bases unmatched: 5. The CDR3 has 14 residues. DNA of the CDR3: TGTGCCAGCAGCCCGGGACTAGCAAGCGATACGCAGTATTTT. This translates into CASSPGLASDTQYF.

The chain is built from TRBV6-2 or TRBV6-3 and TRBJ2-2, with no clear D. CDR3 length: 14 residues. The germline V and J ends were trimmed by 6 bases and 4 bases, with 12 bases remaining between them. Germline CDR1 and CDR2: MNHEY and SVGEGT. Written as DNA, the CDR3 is TGTGCCAGCAGCGGAGCTTTAGTCACCGGGGAGCTGTTTTTT. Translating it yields CASSGALVTGELFF.